A single sample is the source of the 30 T cell receptor beta chains below, sequenced in a study of blood T cells in healthy people across ages. A J-beta primer mix and a sample-barcoded 5' primer were used in a second PCR of about 6 to 12 cycles. TCRdb processed the 5' RACE reads anew with MiXCR; each CDR3 protein has one entry. The top ten hold around 3.6% of the sample, which has about 800,000 distinct CDR3 sequences, approximately 25% seen once. The same sample was also used in a study of T cells of mothers and their children.

The source material was blood. These receptor sequences come from a boy under 18 in good health.

In this sample, this clonotype turned up a few times. At one end the junction does not follow the germline gene, possibly because of a read error. V and J are TRBV5-1 and TRBJ2-1; 11 positions match TRBD1. Looked up from germline, CDR1 is SGHRS and CDR2 is YFSETQ. This CDR3 has 19 residues. CDR3 amino acids: CASSSDGTGGAPFYDEQFF. Written as DNA, the CDR3 is TGCGCCAGCAGTTCGGACGGGACAGGGGGAGCCCCCTTCTACGATGAGCAGTTCTTC.

This clonotype was recorded a few times. This chain uses TRBV4-1 with TRBJ2-7; D call uncertain. Per the germline V gene, CDR1 is MGHRA and CDR2 is YSYEKL. CDR3 length equals 13 residues. V lost 5 bases and J 2 bases, leaving 10 bases between the germline ends. The CDR3 bases are TGCGCCAGCAGCAGTACAGTCACCTACGAGCAGTACTTC. Translation: CASSSTVTYEQYF.

The sample holds a few counts of this clonotype. V and J are TRBV21-1 and TRBJ2-3; TRBD1 is taken as the D call from the table, unchecked against the DNA. TRBV21-1 counts as a pseudogene. This CDR3 has 19 residues. The CDR3 DNA follows: TGTGCCAGCAGCAAAGATGTTGTGGGGCGGCCAGCAGACACAGATACGCAGTATTTT. It specifies CASSKDVVGRPADTDTQYF.

This clonotype occurred many times. J is TRBJ2-1 and V is TRBV5-5; D uncertain. The V end lost 9 bases, the J end lost 3 bases, and 13 bases lay between the germline ends. The CDR3 runs 13 residues. Germline V lookup: CDR1 SGHKS, CDR2 YYEKEE (reference sequence). CDR3 coding DNA: TGTGCCACCACGTGGTCTGACTACAATGAGCAGTTCTTC. Translated: CATTWSDYNEQFF. Using reference TRBV5-5 and TRBJ2-1 for the parts outside the CDR3, the full variable domain is DAGVTQSPTHLIKTRGQQVTLRCSPISGHKSVSWYQQVLGQGPQFIFQYYEKEERGRGNFPDRFSARQFPNYSSELNVNALLLGDSALYLCATTWSDYNEQFFGPGTRLTVL.

This clonotype was picked up a small number of times. The rearrangement joins TRBV5-6 to TRBJ2-7, with D unclear. V lost 4 bases and J 2 bases, leaving 7 bases between the germline ends. This CDR3 is 12 amino acids long. Per the germline V gene, CDR1 is SGHDT and CDR2 is YYEEEE. The CDR3 DNA reads TGTGCCAGCAGCGCAGCACCCTACGAGCAGTACTTC. Translating gives CASSAAPYEQYF.

Here the CDR3 reads CASSLFLISYEPNEQFF. DNA for the CDR3: TGTGCCAGCAGCTTATTTCTGATTAGTTACGAGCCGAATGAGCAGTTCTTC. The chain uses TRBV7-3 and TRBJ2-5; D unclear. The end of the DNA is better explained by TRBJ2-1, so the J call may be wrong. There are 17 residues in the CDR3. CDR1 is SGHTA and CDR2 is FQGTGA in the germline V gene.

The sample holds a few counts of this clonotype. The chain links TRBV20-1 to TRBJ2-6; D call uncertain. The CDR3 is 15 residues long. Looked up from germline, CDR1 is DFQATT and CDR2 is SNEGSKA (reference sequence). The V and J ends lost 1 base and 2 bases respectively, with 9 bases between them. CDR3 amino acids: CSARGIGAGANVLTF. The CDR3 bases are TGCAGTGCTAGAGGGATTGGGGCTGGGGCCAACGTCCTGACTTTC.

This clonotype was found a few times. The V and J genes are TRBV10-2 and TRBJ1-5; D is uncertain. This CDR3 spans 13 amino acids. Germline assignment: CDR1 WSHSY and CDR2 SAAADI. Trimming removed 3 bases from V and 0 bases from J, with 3 bases in between. CDR3 protein: CASSDGSNQPQHF. As DNA, the CDR3 is TGCGCCAGCAGTGATGGTAGCAATCAGCCCCAGCATTTT.

This chain's CDR3 is CASSLVSGVNEQFF. CDR3 sequence (DNA): TGTGCCAGCAGCTTGGTTAGTGGGGTCAATGAGCAGTTCTTC. The rearrangement joins TRBV7-9 to TRBJ2-1; D call uncertain. Trimming took off 3 bases at V and 6 bases at J, with 12 bases between the two ends. The V gene's germline CDR1 is SEHNR and CDR2 FQNEAQ (reference sequence). The CDR3 is made up of 14 amino acids.

The chain carries TRBV28 and TRBJ2-5; tentatively, D is TRBD1 or TRBD2 (6 bases each). Germline CDR1 and CDR2: MDHEN and SYDVKM. This CDR3 contains 16 residues. Between the trimmed V and J ends, which lost 5 bases and 1 base, there was a span of 17 bases. CDR3 in amino acids: CASSPRWRDIQETQYF. In nucleotides, the CDR3 is TGTGCCAGCAGTCCAAGGTGGCGGGACATCCAAGAGACCCAGTACTTC. The variable domain in full, completed from reference TRBV28 and TRBJ2-5, reads DVKVTQSSRYLVKRTGEKVFLECVQDMDHENMFWYRQDPGLGLRLIYFSYDVKMKEKGDIPEGYSVSREKKERFSLILESASTNQTSMYLCASSPRWRDIQETQYFGPGTRLLVL.

There are a few counts of this clonotype. As DNA, the CDR3 is TGCGCCAGCAGCTTGGCTCGGATTAGCACAGATACGCAGTATTTT. Its protein is CASSLARISTDTQYF. The rearrangement links TRBV5-1 to TRBJ2-3; D not resolved. This CDR3 contains 15 residues. V lost 0 bases to trimming and J lost 0 bases, with 8 bases between them. CDR1 SGHRS and CDR2 YFSETQ come from the germline V gene. The full variable domain, in which reference TRBV5-1 and TRBJ2-3 provide the parts outside the CDR3, is KAGVTQTPRYLIKTRGQQVTLSCSPISGHRSVSWYQQTPGQGLQFLFEYFSETQRNKGNFPGRFSGRQFSNSRSEMNVSTLELGDSALYLCASSLARISTDTQYFGPGTRLTVL.

The table lists this clonotype with a few counts. The chain has TRBV9 and TRBJ1-5, with D unclear. CDR1 and CDR2 from the germline V gene are SGDLS and YYNGEE. V lost 0 bases to trimming and J lost 3 bases, with 10 bases between them. The CDR3 has 15 residues. CDR3 sequence: CASSVGAGLNQPQHF. The CDR3, as DNA: TGTGCCAGCAGCGTAGGGGCAGGTCTCAATCAGCCCCAGCATTTT.

This clonotype showed up just a few times. The V gene is TRBV6-2 or TRBV6-3, the J gene TRBJ2-3, with D tentatively TRBD1 (5 bases). The V end was cut by 10 bases, the J end by 4 bases, with 12 bases between. The CDR3 consists of 12 residues. The V gene's germline CDR1 is MNHEY and CDR2 SVGEGT. The CDR3 DNA is TGTGCCACCTCGACAGTGTCAGATACGCAGTATTTT. Translated: CATSTVSDTQYF.

This clonotype was recorded a few times. The V call is TRBV5-1, the J call TRBJ2-5, with TRBD2 matching over 7 bases. Germline V gives CDR1 SGHRS, CDR2 YFSETQ. The CDR3 length is 14 residues. V was pared by 3 bases and J by 2 bases, with 4 bases of the junction left unmatched. CDR3 loop: CASSSGTTQETQYF. CDR3 nucleotides: TGCGCCAGCAGCTCGGGGACTACACAAGAGACCCAGTACTTC.

This clonotype was seen more than once but under ten times. The rearrangement links TRBV7-9 to TRBJ2-3; possibly TRBD1 for D (6 bases). The V end lost 5 bases, the J end lost 10 bases, and 13 bases lay between the germline ends. Germline assignment: CDR1 SEHNR and CDR2 FQNEAQ (reference sequence). CDR3 length: 12 residues. CDR3 sequence: CASSPDQGSQYF. In DNA form, the CDR3 reads TGTGCCAGCAGCCCTGATCAGGGGTCGCAGTATTTT.

This clonotype was detected a few times. V and J are TRBV6-2 or TRBV6-3 and TRBJ2-2; 10 nucleotides agree with TRBD1. This CDR3 has 17 amino acids. Germline CDR1 reads MNHEY; CDR2 reads SVGEGT. V gave up 2 bases and J gave up 3 bases; unmatched junction bases: 6. CDR3 DNA sequence: TGTGCCAGCAGTTACCCAGGACAGGGGGTTTACACCGGGGAGCTGTTTTTT. This encodes CASSYPGQGVYTGELFF.

This clonotype was counted between two and nine times. The chain combines TRBV5-1 with TRBJ2-1; D gene ambiguous. Trimming pared 4 bases from V and 4 bases from J, leaving 15 bases between. Per the germline V gene, CDR1 is SGHRS and CDR2 is YFSETQ. This CDR3 has 15 amino acids. CDR3 nucleotide sequence: TGCGCCAGCAGCCCGGGTCTTTCCCTTTACAATGAGCAGTTCTTC. It encodes CASSPGLSLYNEQFF.

The rearrangement uses TRBV6-5 and TRBJ2-7, with no clear D. With 2 bases removed from V and 1 base from J, the gap between germline ends came to 9 bases. Per germline, CDR1 MNHEY and CDR2 SVGAGI. The CDR3 extends over 14 amino acids. The chain's CDR3 is CASSYADGSYEQYF. As DNA, the CDR3 is TGTGCCAGCAGTTACGCAGACGGATCCTACGAGCAGTACTTC.

The chain employs TRBV7-2 and TRBJ2-5, with D unclear. Per the germline V gene, CDR1 is SGHTA and CDR2 is FQGNSA. Trimming took off 1 base at V and 0 bases at J, with 6 bases between the two ends. The CDR3 is made up of 14 amino acids. The CDR3 here is CASSLEYHQETQYF. The CDR3 nucleotides are TGTGCCAGCAGCTTAGAGTACCACCAAGAGACCCAGTACTTC.

This clonotype was picked up a small number of times. This chain joins TRBV5-1 and TRBJ2-1, with 8 bases matching TRBD2. The CDR3 runs 16 residues. The J segment lost 4 bases and the V segment lost 0 bases, leaving 6 bases of the junction unmatched. Germline assignment: CDR1 SGHRS and CDR2 YFSETQ. In DNA form, the CDR3 reads TGCGCCAGCAGCTTGGAACCGGGAGGGACGTACAATGAGCAGTTCTTC. As protein: CASSLEPGGTYNEQFF.

V usage is TRBV20-1 and J usage is TRBJ2-4; D is perhaps TRBD1 or TRBD2 (5 bases each). The CDR3 consists of 12 residues. Trimming took 5 bases from V and 13 from J, leaving 18 bases between them. The germline V gene encodes CDR1 DFQATT and CDR2 SNEGSKA (reference sequence). This CDR3 is CSAESSGTEQYF. The CDR3 coding sequence is TGCAGTGCTGAAAGTTCCGGGACCGAACAGTACTTC.

The chain combines TRBV7-3 with TRBJ2-3; D may be TRBD1 or TRBD2 (6 bases each). This CDR3 is 17 amino acids long. Germline V gene sequence: CDR1 SGHTA, CDR2 FQGTGA. Trimming cost V 1 base and J 6 bases, with 20 bases left between them. CDR3 sequence: CASSLRRGGFERDTQYF. CDR3 DNA sequence: TGTGCCAGCAGCTTAAGGAGAGGGGGGTTCGAGAGGGATACGCAGTATTTT.

The chain links TRBV7-2 to TRBJ2-7, with 15 bases identical to TRBD2. The CDR3 length is 18 residues. Germline lookup yields CDR1 SGHTA and CDR2 FQGNSA. Losses at the gene ends were 5 bases for V and 3 bases for J; bases not matched to a gene: 11. The CDR3 DNA sequence: TGTGCCAGCAGCCGACCGGGACTAGCGGGAGGTTCGAACTACGAGCAGTACTTC. It specifies CASSRPGLAGGSNYEQYF.

This sequence joins TRBV18 and TRBJ2-5; D call uncertain. The J call is doubtful: the DNA matches TRBJ2-1 better. Germline V gene lookup returns CDR1 KGHSH and CDR2 LQKENI. CDR3 length: 14 amino acids. The CDR3 is CASSPLGSGNEQFF. The CDR3 DNA is TGTGCCAGCTCACCTCTGGGATCGGGCAATGAGCAGTTCTTC.

The sample holds a few counts of this clonotype. The chain couples TRBV12-3 or TRBV12-4 to TRBJ1-1; D is undetermined. V was pared by 1 base and J by 4 bases, with 10 bases between. CDR3 size: 14 residues. CDR3 sequence reads: CASSLDPPGTEAFF. CDR3 nucleotides: TGTGCCAGCAGTTTAGACCCCCCGGGCACTGAAGCTTTCTTT.

V gene TRBV7-2 combines with J gene TRBJ2-3, with a possible D match to TRBD2 (5 bases). CDR3 length: 17 residues. V lost 4 bases, J lost 5 bases, and 22 bases lay in between. The V gene's germline CDR1 is SGHTA and CDR2 FQGNSA. Here the CDR3 DNA reads TGTGCCAGCAGCTCCGCCGGGGTGGGTTGGAAGGGAGATACGCAGTATTTT. Translated: CASSSAGVGWKGDTQYF. Looking up the rest from reference TRBV7-2 and TRBJ2-3 gives the full variable domain: GAGVSQSPSNKVTEKGKDVELRCDPISGHTALYWYRQSLGQGLEFLIYFQGNSAPDKSGLPSDRFSAERTGGSVSTLTIQRTQQEDSAVYLCASSSAGVGWKGDTQYFGPGTRLTVL.

This chain links TRBV10-3 with TRBJ2-1; 7 bases agree with TRBD1. The ends lost 2 bases at V and 8 bases at J; junction bases unmatched: 6. The CDR3 runs 14 residues. Germline assignment: CDR1 ENHRY and CDR2 SYGVKD. The CDR3 coding sequence is TGTGCCATCAGTGAGGACAGGGTCCAAGATGAGCAGTTCTTC. It encodes CAISEDRVQDEQFF.

The chain uses TRBV6-5 and TRBJ2-5; D is perhaps TRBD2 (6 bases). Germline V gene data show CDR1 as MNHEY and CDR2 as SVGAGI. Trimming took off 7 bases at V and 3 bases at J, with 12 bases between the two ends. The CDR3 loop spans 13 amino acids. The chain's CDR3 is CASNQGGEETQYF. In DNA, the CDR3 is TGTGCCAGCAACCAGGGAGGTGAAGAGACCCAGTACTTC.

This clonotype appeared a single time. The chain combines TRBV14 with TRBJ2-5, with D perhaps TRBD1 or TRBD2 (5 bases each). The J call is doubtful: the DNA matches TRBJ2-7 better. The CDR3 totals 14 residues. Germline V CDR1 and CDR2: SGHDN, FVKESK. This chain's CDR3 is CASSRVLGAYEQYF. CDR3 nucleotides: TGTGCCAGCAGCCGCGTACTGGGGGCCTACGAGCAGTACTTC.

This clonotype was seen more than once but under ten times. The chain recombines TRBV3-1 with TRBJ2-2, with 8 positions matching TRBD1. The germline gives CDR1 LGHDT, CDR2 YNNKEL (reference sequence). The trim removed 1 base at V and 5 bases at J, leaving 3 bases unmatched. The CDR3 totals 15 residues. CDR3 DNA sequence: TGTGCCAGCAGCCAAGGGGACAGGTTTACCGGGGAGCTGTTTTTT. This translates into CASSQGDRFTGELFF. Together with reference TRBV3-1 and TRBJ2-2, the CDR3 gives the full variable domain: DTAVSQTPKYLVTQMGNDKSIKCEQNLGHDTMYWYKQDSKKFLKIMFSYNNKELIINETVPNRFSPKSPDKAHLNLHINSLELGDSAVYFCASSQGDRFTGELFFGEGSRLTVL.